This TCR beta chain comes out of a study of shared clonotypes between healthy human individuals. Trimming shortened V by 3 bases and J by 1 base, and 23 bases separated the two germline ends. Germline V gene lookup returns CDR1 SGDLS and CDR2 YYNGEE. The CDR3 has 19 residues. Worth noting for this clone: Its antigen is currently unknown.

Study results and limitations: In general, naive subsets displayed greater estimated richness than memory subsets did. Non-shared clonotypes had lower generation probabilities than clonotypes shared by all four sorted-subset donors.

Produced via immunoSEQ multiplex PCR; TCRdb's table is partial and in-frame only. The sample carries 2,500,000 or so clones, under 95% recorded once. The authors divided CD4+ cells into CD45RA+ naive and CD45RA-negative memory subsets. Sequencing was carried out using naive CD4+ T cells from PBMCs. Subset indicated: CD45RA+ positively selected. The V gene is TRBV9, the J gene TRBJ2-4; D might be TRBD1 (6 bases). The origin of this receptor is a man aged 18 to 30 in good health. Some clones in this sample may be carry-over from other donors' samples. This CDR3 reads CASSARGQTIPGAKNIQYF. The DNA of the CDR3 is TGTGCCAGCAGCGCCCGAGGACAGACCATCCCGGGGGCCAAAAACATTCAGTACTTC.